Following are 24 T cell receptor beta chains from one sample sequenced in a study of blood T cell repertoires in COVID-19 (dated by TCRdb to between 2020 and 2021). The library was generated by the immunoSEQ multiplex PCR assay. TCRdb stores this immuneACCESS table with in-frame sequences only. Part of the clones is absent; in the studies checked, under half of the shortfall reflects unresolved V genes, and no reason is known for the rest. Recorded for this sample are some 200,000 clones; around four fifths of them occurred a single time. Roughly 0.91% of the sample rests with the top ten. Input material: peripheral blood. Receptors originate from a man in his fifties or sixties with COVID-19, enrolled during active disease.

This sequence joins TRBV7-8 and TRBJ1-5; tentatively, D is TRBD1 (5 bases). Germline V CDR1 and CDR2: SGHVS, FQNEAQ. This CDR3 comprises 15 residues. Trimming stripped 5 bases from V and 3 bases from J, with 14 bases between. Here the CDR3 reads CASSPRRGFNQPQHF. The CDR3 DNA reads TGTGCCAGCAGCCCCAGGCGGGGGTTCAATCAGCCCCAGCATTTT.

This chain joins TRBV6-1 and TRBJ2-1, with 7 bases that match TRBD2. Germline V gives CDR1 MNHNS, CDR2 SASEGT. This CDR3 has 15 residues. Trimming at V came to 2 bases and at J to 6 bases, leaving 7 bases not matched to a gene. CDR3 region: CASSESGDPLNEQFF. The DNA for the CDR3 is TGTGCCAGCAGTGAAAGCGGGGACCCCCTCAATGAGCAGTTCTTC.

The chain's CDR3 is CSVGQIEAFF. CDR3 DNA sequence: TGCAGCGTCGGACAGATTGAAGCTTTCTTT. The J gene is TRBJ1-1, the V gene TRBV29-1; a possible D gene is TRBD1 (6 bases). The CDR3 runs 10 residues. Between the trimmed V and J ends, which lost 6 bases and 7 bases, there was a span of 9 bases. CDR1 and CDR2 from the germline V gene are SQVTM and ANQGSEA.

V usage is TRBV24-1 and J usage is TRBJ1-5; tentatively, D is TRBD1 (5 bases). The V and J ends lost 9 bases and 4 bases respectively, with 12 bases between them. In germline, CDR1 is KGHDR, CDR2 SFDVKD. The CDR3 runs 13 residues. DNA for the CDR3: TGTGCCACCGCGGGACGGACTAATCAGCCCCAGCATTTT. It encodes CATAGRTNQPQHF.

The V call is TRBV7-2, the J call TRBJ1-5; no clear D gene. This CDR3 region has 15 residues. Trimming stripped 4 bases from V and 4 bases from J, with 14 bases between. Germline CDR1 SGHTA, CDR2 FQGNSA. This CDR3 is CASSSPPAGNQPQHF. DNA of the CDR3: TGTGCCAGCAGCTCACCCCCGGCCGGGAATCAGCCCCAGCATTTT.

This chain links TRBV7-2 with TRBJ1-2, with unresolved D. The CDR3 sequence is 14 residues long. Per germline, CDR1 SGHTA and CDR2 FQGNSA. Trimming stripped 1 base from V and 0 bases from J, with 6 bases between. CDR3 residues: CASSLVSANYGYTF. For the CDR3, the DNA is TGTGCCAGCAGCTTAGTATCGGCTAACTATGGCTACACCTTC. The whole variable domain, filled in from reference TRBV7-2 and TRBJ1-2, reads GAGVSQSPSNKVTEKGKDVELRCDPISGHTALYWYRQSLGQGLEFLIYFQGNSAPDKSGLPSDRFSAERTGGSVSTLTIQRTQQEDSAVYLCASSLVSANYGYTFGSGTRLTVV.

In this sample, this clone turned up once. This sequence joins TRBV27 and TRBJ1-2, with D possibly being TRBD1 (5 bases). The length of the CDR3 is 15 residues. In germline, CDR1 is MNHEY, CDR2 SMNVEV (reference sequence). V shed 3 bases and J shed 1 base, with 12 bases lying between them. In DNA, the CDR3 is TGTGCCAGCAGTTTTAATACAGGCGTTAACTATGGCTACACCTTC. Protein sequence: CASSFNTGVNYGYTF.

CDR3 in amino acids: CASSLNRGDYGYTF. CDR3 DNA sequence: TGTGCCAGCAGCCTCAACAGGGGCGACTATGGCTACACCTTC. The chain carries TRBV7-9 and TRBJ1-2, with TRBD1 identical over 7 bases. V lost 5 bases to trimming and J lost 3 bases; unmatched junction nucleotides: 6. CDR3 length equals 14 residues. Germline V gives CDR1 SEHNR, CDR2 FQNEAQ (reference sequence).

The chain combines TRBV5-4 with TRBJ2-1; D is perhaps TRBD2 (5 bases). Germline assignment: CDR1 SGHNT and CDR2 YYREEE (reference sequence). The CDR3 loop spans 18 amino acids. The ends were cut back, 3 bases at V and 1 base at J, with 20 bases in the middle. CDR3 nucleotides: TGTGCCAGCAGCTCAGCCCTAGGAGGCGCCTTATCCTACAATGAGCAGTTCTTC. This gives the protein CASSSALGGALSYNEQFF.

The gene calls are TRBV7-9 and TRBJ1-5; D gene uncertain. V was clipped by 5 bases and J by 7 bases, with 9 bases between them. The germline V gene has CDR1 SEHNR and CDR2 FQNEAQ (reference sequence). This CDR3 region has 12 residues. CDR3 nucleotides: TGTGCCAGCAGCCCTATGGTACAGCCCCAGCATTTT. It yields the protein CASSPMVQPQHF.

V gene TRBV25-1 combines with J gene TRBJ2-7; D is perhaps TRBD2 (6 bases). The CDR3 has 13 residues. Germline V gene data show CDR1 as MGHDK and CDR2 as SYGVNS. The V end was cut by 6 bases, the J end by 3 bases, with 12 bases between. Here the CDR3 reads CASSVAELYEQYF. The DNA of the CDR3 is TGTGCCAGCAGCGTAGCGGAACTCTACGAGCAGTACTTC.

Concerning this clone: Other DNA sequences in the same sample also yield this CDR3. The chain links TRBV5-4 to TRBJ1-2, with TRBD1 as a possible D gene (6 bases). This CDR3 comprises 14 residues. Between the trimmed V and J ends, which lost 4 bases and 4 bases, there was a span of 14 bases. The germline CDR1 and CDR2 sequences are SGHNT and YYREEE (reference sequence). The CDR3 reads CASSLAGAAYGYTF. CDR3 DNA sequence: TGTGCCAGCAGCCTGGCAGGGGCGGCCTATGGCTACACCTTC.

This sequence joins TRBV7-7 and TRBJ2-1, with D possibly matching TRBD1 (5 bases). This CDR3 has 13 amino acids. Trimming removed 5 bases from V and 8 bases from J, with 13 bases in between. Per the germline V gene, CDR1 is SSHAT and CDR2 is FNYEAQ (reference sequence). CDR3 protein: CASSPDIGDEQFF. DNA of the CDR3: TGTGCCAGCAGCCCGGACATCGGAGATGAGCAGTTCTTC.

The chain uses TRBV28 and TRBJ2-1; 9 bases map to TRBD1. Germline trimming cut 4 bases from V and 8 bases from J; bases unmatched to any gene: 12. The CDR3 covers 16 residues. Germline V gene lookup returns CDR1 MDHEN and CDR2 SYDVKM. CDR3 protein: CASSSPGTGIRDEQFF. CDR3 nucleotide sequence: TGTGCCAGCAGTTCCCCCGGGACAGGGATTCGAGATGAGCAGTTCTTC. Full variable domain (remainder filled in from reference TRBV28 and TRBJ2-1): DVKVTQSSRYLVKRTGEKVFLECVQDMDHENMFWYRQDPGLGLRLIYFSYDVKMKEKGDIPEGYSVSREKKERFSLILESASTNQTSMYLCASSSPGTGIRDEQFFGPGTRLTVL.

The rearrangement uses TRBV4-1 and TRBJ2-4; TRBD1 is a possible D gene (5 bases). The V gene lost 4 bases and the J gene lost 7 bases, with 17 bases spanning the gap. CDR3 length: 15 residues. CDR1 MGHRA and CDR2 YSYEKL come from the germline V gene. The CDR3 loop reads CASSPRSGLRNIQYF. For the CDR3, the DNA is TGCGCCAGCAGCCCACGGTCAGGGCTCCGGAACATTCAGTACTTC.

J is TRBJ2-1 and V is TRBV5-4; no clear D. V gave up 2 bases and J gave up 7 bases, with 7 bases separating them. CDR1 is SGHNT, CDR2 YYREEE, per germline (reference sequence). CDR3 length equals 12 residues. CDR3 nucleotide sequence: TGTGCCAGCAGCTTCGGAGCGAATGAGCAGTTCTTC. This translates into CASSFGANEQFF.

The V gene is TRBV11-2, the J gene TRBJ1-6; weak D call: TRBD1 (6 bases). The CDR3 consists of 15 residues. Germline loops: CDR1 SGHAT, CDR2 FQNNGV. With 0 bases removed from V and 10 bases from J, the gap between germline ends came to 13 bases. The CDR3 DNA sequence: TGTGCCAGCAGCTTAGAGGGCAGGGGAGCGTCACCCCTCCACTTT. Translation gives CASSLEGRGASPLHF.

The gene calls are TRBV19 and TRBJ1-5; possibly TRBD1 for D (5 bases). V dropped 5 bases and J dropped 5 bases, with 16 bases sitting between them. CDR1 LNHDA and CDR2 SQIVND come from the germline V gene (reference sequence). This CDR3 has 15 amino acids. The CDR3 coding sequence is TGTGCCAGTAGTCCCGGCGCAGGGATGTATCAGCCCCAGCATTTT. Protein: CASSPGAGMYQPQHF.

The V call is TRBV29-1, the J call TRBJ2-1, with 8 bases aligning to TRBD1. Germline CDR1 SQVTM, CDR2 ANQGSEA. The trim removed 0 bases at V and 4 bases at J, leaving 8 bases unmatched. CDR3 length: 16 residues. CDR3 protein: CSVEDHMTGAYNEQFF. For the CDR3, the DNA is TGCAGCGTTGAAGATCATATGACAGGGGCTTACAATGAGCAGTTCTTC.

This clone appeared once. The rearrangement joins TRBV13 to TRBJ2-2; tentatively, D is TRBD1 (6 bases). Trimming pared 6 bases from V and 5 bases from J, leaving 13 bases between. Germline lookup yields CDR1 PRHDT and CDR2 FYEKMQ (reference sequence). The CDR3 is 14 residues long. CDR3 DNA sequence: TGTGCCAGCAGAGATCTCACAGGGACCGGGGAGCTGTTTTTT. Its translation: CASRDLTGTGELFF. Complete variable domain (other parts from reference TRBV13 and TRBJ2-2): AAGVIQSPRHLIKEKRETATLKCYPIPRHDTVYWYQQGPGQDPQFLISFYEKMQSDKGSIPDRFSAQQFSDYHSELNMSSLELGDSALYFCASRDLTGTGELFFGEGSRLTVL.

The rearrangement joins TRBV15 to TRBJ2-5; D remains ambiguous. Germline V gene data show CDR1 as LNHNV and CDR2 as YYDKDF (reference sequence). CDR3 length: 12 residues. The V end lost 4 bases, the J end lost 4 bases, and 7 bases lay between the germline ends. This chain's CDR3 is CATSMTRETQYF. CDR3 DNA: TGTGCCACCAGCATGACTCGAGAGACCCAGTACTTC.

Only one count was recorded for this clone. The CDR3 sequence is CASSHLQGGGNEQFF. The CDR3, as DNA: TGTGCCAGCAGCCACCTACAGGGAGGGGGCAATGAGCAGTTCTTC. This rearrangement joins TRBV14 to TRBJ2-1; tentatively, D is TRBD2 (7 bases). Germline V lookup: CDR1 SGHDN, CDR2 FVKESK. The CDR3 consists of 15 residues. Trimming removed 3 bases at V and 6 bases at J, with 15 bases between.

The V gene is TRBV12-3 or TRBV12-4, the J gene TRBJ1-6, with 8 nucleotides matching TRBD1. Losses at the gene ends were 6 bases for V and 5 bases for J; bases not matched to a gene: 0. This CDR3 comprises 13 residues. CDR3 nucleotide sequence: TGTGCCAGCAGGACAGGGGATAATTCACCCCTCCACTTT. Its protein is CASRTGDNSPLHF.

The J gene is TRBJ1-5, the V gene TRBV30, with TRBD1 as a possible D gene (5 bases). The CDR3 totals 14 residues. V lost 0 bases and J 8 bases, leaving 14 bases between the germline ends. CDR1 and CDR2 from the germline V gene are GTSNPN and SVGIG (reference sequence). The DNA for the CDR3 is TGTGCCTGGAGTGTAGGTCCAGGGAATAAGCCCCAGCATTTT. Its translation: CAWSVGPGNKPQHF.